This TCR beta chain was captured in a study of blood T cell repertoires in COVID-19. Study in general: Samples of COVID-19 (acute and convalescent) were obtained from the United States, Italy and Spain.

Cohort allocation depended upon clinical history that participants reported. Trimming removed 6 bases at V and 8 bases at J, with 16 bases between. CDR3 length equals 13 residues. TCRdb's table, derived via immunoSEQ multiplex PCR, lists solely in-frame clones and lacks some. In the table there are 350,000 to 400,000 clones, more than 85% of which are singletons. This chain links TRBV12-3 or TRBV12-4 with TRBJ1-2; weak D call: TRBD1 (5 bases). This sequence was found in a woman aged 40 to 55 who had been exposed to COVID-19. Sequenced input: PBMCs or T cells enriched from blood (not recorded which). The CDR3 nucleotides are TGTGCCAGCAGCCTCAAGGGGCGGACGGGCTACACCTTC. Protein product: CASSLKGRTGYTF.